The next 23 T cell receptor beta chains were all read from a single sample in a study of identifying expanded T cells in peripheral blood. The data were produced by immunoSEQ multiplex PCR, yet TCRdb's version contains in-frame clones alone and is incomplete. Counted here are roughly 92,000 clones, 85% to 90% occurring once; the ten biggest clones make up 15% to 20%. The source material was blood. These TCRs come from a person aged 18 to 69 in good health.

This clone was seen once. This rearrangement joins TRBV2 to TRBJ1-1; D is uncertain. CDR3 length: 12 amino acids. V was pared by 6 bases and J by 5 bases, with 10 bases between. Looked up from germline, CDR1 is SNHLY and CDR2 is FYNNEI. The CDR3 DNA reads as TGTGCCAGCAGGGCGGGGAGGACTGAAGCTTTCTTT. This encodes CASRAGRTEAFF.

V and J are TRBV5-4 and TRBJ2-2; D is possibly TRBD1 (6 bases). Germline V gene lookup returns CDR1 SGHNT and CDR2 YYREEE (reference sequence). V was pared by 0 bases and J by 6 bases, with 21 bases between. CDR3 size: 18 residues. The CDR3 DNA reads TGTGCCAGCAGCTTGGATCTTACAGGGATGGTTCGGGCCGGGGAGCTGTTTTTT. Residues: CASSLDLTGMVRAGELFF.

V gene TRBV5-4 combines with J gene TRBJ1-2; weak D call: TRBD1 (5 bases). There are 14 residues in the CDR3. Trimming removed 0 bases from V and 5 bases from J, with 11 bases in between. Per the germline V gene, CDR1 is SGHNT and CDR2 is YYREEE (reference sequence). CDR3 amino acids: CASSLVGTPYGYTF. The CDR3, as DNA: TGTGCCAGCAGCTTGGTTGGGACGCCTTATGGCTACACCTTC.

J is TRBJ1-6 and V is TRBV6-1; 7 bases are shared with TRBD1. CDR3 length: 17 residues. With 4 bases clipped from V and 3 bases from J, the junction kept 9 bases outside the gene matches. Germline loops: CDR1 MNHNS, CDR2 SASEGT. CDR3 loop: CASSATLGQHYNSPLHF. The CDR3, as DNA: TGTGCCAGCAGTGCCACTTTGGGACAGCACTATAATTCACCCCTCCACTTT.

This rearrangement joins TRBV19 to TRBJ2-5; TRBD2 might be the D (6 bases). V was pared by 1 base and J by 5 bases, with 14 bases between. Germline CDR1 reads LNHDA; CDR2 reads SQIVND (reference sequence). The CDR3 runs 15 residues. The DNA for the CDR3 is TGTGCCAGTAGTATAGCCCGCGGAGGGACGGAGACCCAGTACTTC. It specifies CASSIARGGTETQYF.

This clone was recorded once. The chain links TRBV9 to TRBJ1-1; TRBD1 matches at 7 bases. Germline V CDR1 and CDR2: SGDLS, YYNGEE. The CDR3 totals 13 residues. V trimming: 3 bases; J trimming: 9 bases; junction bases outside the gene matches: 8. This CDR3 reads CASSATGAGKAFF. Written as DNA, the CDR3 is TGTGCCAGCAGCGCCACAGGGGCGGGAAAAGCTTTCTTT.

The V gene is TRBV15, the J gene TRBJ1-5, with a possible D match to TRBD1 (5 bases). This CDR3 spans 14 amino acids. Germline values: CDR1 LNHNV, CDR2 YYDKDF (reference sequence). Between the trimmed V and J ends, which lost 8 bases and 1 base, there was a span of 12 bases. In nucleotides, the CDR3 is TGTGCCACCGGGCCGGGGCCAAGCAATCAGCCCCAGCATTTT. Translation gives CATGPGPSNQPQHF.

This clone was counted between two and nine times. The gene calls are TRBV10-3 and TRBJ2-2, with 9 bases identical to TRBD1. The germline gives CDR1 ENHRY, CDR2 SYGVKD. The junction had 7 bases not matched to a gene; V was cut back by 6 bases and J by 5 bases. The CDR3 runs to 15 residues. The CDR3 is CAIRRTGGETGELFF. In DNA form, the CDR3 reads TGTGCCATCAGGCGTACAGGGGGCGAGACCGGGGAGCTGTTTTTT.

This chain connects TRBV7-2 to TRBJ1-5, with TRBD1 matching 8 bases. V gave up 4 bases and J gave up 11 bases; unmatched junction bases: 16. The CDR3 covers 16 residues. Germline CDR1 reads SGHTA; CDR2 reads FQGNSA. This chain's CDR3 is CASSSRIGQGLGSQHF. CDR3 DNA: TGTGCCAGCAGCTCTAGAATCGGACAGGGACTGGGGTCCCAGCATTTT.

This clone has just one count. This chain uses TRBV7-2 with TRBJ2-7; D unresolved. CDR1 SGHTA and CDR2 FQGNSA come from the germline V gene. V was trimmed by 5 bases and J by 2 bases, leaving 13 bases between them. The CDR3 spans 14 residues. The chain's CDR3 is CASSPRARPYEQYF. The CDR3 DNA reads TGTGCCAGCAGCCCCCGGGCCAGGCCCTACGAGCAGTACTTC.

The chain employs TRBV28 and TRBJ1-5, with TRBD1 matching over 10 bases. J gave up 6 bases and V 6 bases, and 11 bases lay outside the gene matches. This CDR3 region has 16 residues. Per germline, CDR1 MDHEN and CDR2 SYDVKM. The CDR3 loop reads CASSPDRGRVIQPQHF. The CDR3 DNA reads as TGTGCCAGCAGCCCGGACAGGGGGAGGGTGATTCAGCCCCAGCATTTT. The variable domain in full, completed from reference TRBV28 and TRBJ1-5, reads DVKVTQSSRYLVKRTGEKVFLECVQDMDHENMFWYRQDPGLGLRLIYFSYDVKMKEKGDIPEGYSVSREKKERFSLILESASTNQTSMYLCASSPDRGRVIQPQHFGDGTRLSIL.

This clone is a singleton in its sample. The genes are TRBV6-5 and TRBJ2-2; TRBD2 agrees at 10 bases. The CDR3 contains 15 residues. Germline V CDR1 and CDR2: MNHEY, SVGAGI. Trimming took 0 bases from V and 7 from J; bases not matched to a gene: 2. The CDR3 here is CASSYSAGGRGELFF. In DNA, the CDR3 is TGTGCCAGCAGTTACTCAGCGGGGGGGCGCGGGGAGCTGTTTTTT.

J is TRBJ2-1 and V is TRBV4-2, with D perhaps given as TRBD1 or TRBD2 (5 bases each). CDR3 length: 16 residues. Germline V gene lookup returns CDR1 LGHNA and CDR2 YNFKEQ. Trimming removed 1 base from V and 3 bases from J, with 13 bases in between. The CDR3 sequence is CASSQAGRRYYNEQFF. The CDR3 DNA reads as TGTGCCAGCAGCCAAGCGGGACGACGATACTACAATGAGCAGTTCTTC.

DNA of the CDR3: TGCGCCAGCAGCCACGCCGACAGGGTTCCCCCTACACGCTTCGGAGGCTACACCTTC. It codes for CASSHADRVPPTRFGGYTF. The chain links TRBV4-1 to TRBJ1-2, with 7 bases lining up with TRBD1. Germline assignment: CDR1 MGHRA and CDR2 YSYEKL. The length of the CDR3 is 19 residues. J lost 8 bases, V lost 3 bases, and 24 bases had no gene match.

This clone appeared a few times. V gene TRBV28 combines with J gene TRBJ2-7; possibly TRBD1 for D (5 bases). Trimming shortened V by 5 bases and J by 0 bases, and 17 bases separated the two germline ends. Germline V CDR1 and CDR2: MDHEN, SYDVKM. The CDR3 covers 16 residues. The CDR3 nucleotides read TGTGCCAGCAGTCCCCATGGGGCAGGCTTCTCCTACGAGCAGTACTTC. The encoded protein is CASSPHGAGFSYEQYF.

The chain recombines TRBV7-6 with TRBJ2-3; a possible D gene is TRBD1 (6 bases). CDR1 is SGHVS, CDR2 FNYEAQ, per germline. The CDR3 sequence is 15 residues long. The V end lost 5 bases, the J end lost 4 bases, and 16 bases lay between the germline ends. In DNA form, the CDR3 reads TGTGCCAGCAGCCCCATACAGGGTATGGCAGATACGCAGTATTTT. Translation gives CASSPIQGMADTQYF.

This clone was recorded a few times. This sequence joins TRBV28 and TRBJ1-5, with a possible D match to TRBD1 (5 bases). V was clipped by 5 bases and J by 4 bases, with 12 bases between them. Germline assignment: CDR1 MDHEN and CDR2 SYDVKM. CDR3 length: 14 residues. CDR3 nucleotides: TGTGCCAGCAGTGAATTGCAGGGAAATCAGCCCCAGCATTTT. It codes for CASSELQGNQPQHF.

The chain links TRBV5-3 to TRBJ1-2; D remains unclear. TRBV5-3 carries the ORF label, with uncertain function. V was clipped by 4 bases and J by 6 bases, with 13 bases between them. The length of the CDR3 is 13 residues. CDR3 nucleotide sequence: TGTGCCAGAAGCGTCCTCCCCGGACATGGCTACACCTTC. This encodes CARSVLPGHGYTF.

The chain has TRBV30 and TRBJ2-7, with TRBD1 matching 7 bases. The V and J ends lost 1 base and 3 bases, in that order; junction bases with no gene match: 3. The CDR3 loop spans 13 amino acids. Germline CDR1 reads GTSNPN; CDR2 reads SVGIG (reference sequence). CDR3 bases: TGTGCCTGGAGTGAGGGGGCTTTCTACGAGCAGTACTTC. Translation gives CAWSEGAFYEQYF.

The V gene is TRBV5-6, the J gene TRBJ1-1; D gene ambiguous. The CDR3 is 15 residues long. V gave up 4 bases and J gave up 0 bases, with 13 bases separating them. Per the germline V gene, CDR1 is SGHDT and CDR2 is YYEEEE. CDR3 sequence: CASSPYSALNTEAFF. Written as DNA, the CDR3 is TGTGCCAGCAGCCCCTATTCCGCGTTGAACACTGAAGCTTTCTTT.

V is TRBV5-6 and J is TRBJ1-6, with a weak D call TRBD1 (5 bases). The CDR3 loop spans 15 amino acids. V lost 0 bases, J lost 5 bases, and 9 bases lay in between. Looked up from germline, CDR1 is SGHDT and CDR2 is YYEEEE. The CDR3 region has the DNA TGTGCCAGCAGCTTGGTCCAGGGTAATAATTCACCCCTCCACTTT. Protein product: CASSLVQGNNSPLHF.

The chain joins TRBV5-6 to TRBJ1-2; possible D gene TRBD1, 6 bases. Germline V CDR1 and CDR2: SGHDT, YYEEEE. This CDR3 is built from 13 residues. V was shortened by 4 bases and J by 7 bases, with 14 bases between the two germline ends. The CDR3 DNA sequence: TGTGCCAGCAGCGTAACAGGGTCAGGTGGCTACACCTTC. This gives the protein CASSVTGSGGYTF.

The CDR3 DNA is TGTGCCAGCAGCTACAACAGGGGAGGAAACACCATATATTTT. Protein product: CASSYNRGGNTIYF. The rearrangement uses TRBV11-1 and TRBJ1-3, with 7 bases matching TRBD1. This CDR3 is 14 amino acids long. With 4 bases clipped from V and 4 bases from J, the junction kept 4 bases outside the gene matches. Germline CDR1 and CDR2: SGHAT and FQDESV (reference sequence).